This T cell receptor beta chain was obtained from a study of T cell responses to AZD1222 COVID-19 vaccine. As for this clone: Its specificity is not known.

General study findings and limits: Most donors were white British and more were female, and clonal diversity was possibly underestimated. Without day 14 samples, only post-peak T cell repertoires were studied. Baseline serology detected seropositivity in only five or six AZD1222 recipients.

Method: immunoSEQ multiplex PCR; TCRdb's copy keeps in-frame clones and lacks some. The sample lists about 130,000 clones; over 90% were seen once. The receptor comes from an adult in good health. The material sequenced was peripheral blood, taken on day 0 of AZD1222 vaccination.

The CDR3 DNA sequence: TGTGCCAGCTCACCACGGGAAACTAGCAATCAGCCCCAGCATTTT. Its protein is CASSPRETSNQPQHF. This sequence joins TRBV18 and TRBJ1-5; unclear D gene. The CDR3 sequence is 15 residues long. Germline assignment: CDR1 KGHSH and CDR2 LQKENI. V was shortened by 1 base and J by 0 bases, with 7 bases between the two germline ends.